These 32 T cell receptor beta chains were all obtained from the same sample, sequenced in a study of T cell responses to AZD1222 COVID-19 vaccine. Measured with immunoSEQ multiplex PCR; TCRdb has only the in-frame clones, and not every one. This sample yields about 150,000 clones, of which 94% are seen a single time; roughly 1.3% belongs to the top ten. Sequencing was performed on peripheral blood, taken on day 0 of AZD1222 vaccination. These receptors all come from an adult in good health.

This clone was seen a single time. The chain couples TRBV19 to TRBJ2-3; a weak D match, TRBD2 (6 bases). Trimming stripped 3 bases from V and 0 bases from J, with 16 bases between. Germline assignment: CDR1 LNHDA and CDR2 SQIVND (reference sequence). The CDR3 sequence is 17 residues long. CDR3: CASSMSRRGGSTDTQYF. CDR3 DNA: TGTGCCAGTAGTATGTCCCGGAGGGGAGGAAGCACAGATACGCAGTATTTT. Drawing the rest from reference TRBV19 and TRBJ2-3, the complete variable domain is DGGITQSPKYLFRKEGQNVTLSCEQNLNHDAMYWYRQDPGQGLRLIYYSQIVNDFQKGDIAEGYSVSREKKESFPLTVTSAQKNPTAFYLCASSMSRRGGSTDTQYFGPGTRLTVL.

This rearrangement joins TRBV4-2 to TRBJ2-1, with TRBD2 matching over 7 bases. Per germline, CDR1 LGHNA and CDR2 YNFKEQ. The J segment lost 9 bases and the V segment lost 1 base, leaving 3 bases of the junction unmatched. The CDR3 length is 13 residues. DNA for the CDR3: TGTGCCAGCAGCCAAGTACTAGCGCCTGAGCAGTTCTTC. Amino acid sequence: CASSQVLAPEQFF.

The chain employs TRBV7-9 and TRBJ1-2; D perhaps matches TRBD1 (5 bases). Germline V gene data show CDR1 as SEHNR and CDR2 as FQNEAQ (reference sequence). With 5 bases removed from V and 6 bases from J, the gap between germline ends came to 16 bases. This CDR3 region has 14 residues. Here the CDR3 reads CASSPPGQSHGYTF. The CDR3 bases are TGTGCCAGCAGCCCCCCGGGGCAGTCACATGGCTACACCTTC.

The J gene is TRBJ1-2, the V gene TRBV4-2, with a possible D match to TRBD1 (5 bases). Germline V lookup: CDR1 LGHNA, CDR2 YNFKEQ. CDR3 size: 17 residues. The V end lost 1 base, the J end lost 5 bases, and 20 bases lay between the germline ends. The CDR3 loop reads CASSQAVGPQGPYGYTF. The DNA for the CDR3 is TGTGCCAGCAGCCAAGCTGTGGGGCCCCAGGGTCCGTATGGCTACACCTTC.

The J gene is TRBJ1-1, the V gene TRBV7-2; TRBD1 might be the D (5 bases). The germline gives CDR1 SGHTA, CDR2 FQGNSA. Between the trimmed V and J ends, which lost 1 base and 7 bases, there was a span of 13 bases. The CDR3 runs to 14 residues. CDR3 nucleotides: TGTGCCAGCAGCTTAGTTGGGGGGGGGATTGAAGCTTTCTTT. Its protein is CASSLVGGGIEAFF.

The CDR3 region is CASNPDRNNEKLFF. CDR3 coding DNA: TGTGCCAGCAACCCGGACAGGAATAATGAAAAACTGTTTTTT. V is TRBV28 and J is TRBJ1-4, with 7 positions matching TRBD1. V was clipped by 7 bases and J by 4 bases; unmatched bases: 6. The germline V gene encodes CDR1 MDHEN and CDR2 SYDVKM. The CDR3 is 14 amino acids.

This sequence joins TRBV11-1 and TRBJ2-2; D may be TRBD2 (5 bases). Per germline, CDR1 SGHAT and CDR2 FQDESV (reference sequence). There are 13 residues in the CDR3. Trimming took off 7 bases at V and 1 base at J, with 7 bases between the two ends. This chain's CDR3 is CASKGGNTGELFF. The CDR3 DNA reads TGTGCCAGCAAAGGAGGGAACACCGGGGAGCTGTTTTTT. The full variable domain, its missing parts supplied by reference TRBV11-1 and TRBJ2-2, is EAEVAQSPRYKITEKSQAVAFWCDPISGHATLYWYRQILGQGPELLVQFQDESVVDDSQLPKDRFSAERLKGVDSTLKIQPAELGDSAMYLCASKGGNTGELFFGEGSRLTVL.

V gene TRBV6-6 combines with J gene TRBJ1-2, with D maybe TRBD1 (5 bases). Trimming took off 5 bases at V and 1 base at J, with 14 bases between the two ends. This CDR3 comprises 15 residues. Germline loops: CDR1 MNHNY, CDR2 SVGAGI (reference sequence). This CDR3 reads CASSPRLGGNYGYTF. In DNA form, the CDR3 reads TGTGCCAGCAGTCCCCGGCTCGGGGGTAACTATGGCTACACCTTC.

V usage is TRBV7-2 and J usage is TRBJ2-5; 14 positions agree with TRBD2. The CDR3 is 17 amino acids. With V trimmed by 3 bases and J by 3 bases, 6 bases remained unmatched. Germline values: CDR1 SGHTA, CDR2 FQGNSA. CDR3 bases: TGTGCCAGCAGCTTTAGACTAGCGGGGGGGCCGGAAGAGACCCAGTACTTC. This gives the protein CASSFRLAGGPEETQYF.

The genes are TRBV2 and TRBJ2-5; perhaps TRBD1 as D (6 bases). The CDR3 loop spans 13 amino acids. CDR1 is SNHLY and CDR2 is FYNNEI in the germline V gene. Trimming took off 9 bases at V and 4 bases at J, with 15 bases between the two ends. The CDR3 DNA reads TGTGCCAGTACTCGGGGACAAGGAGAGACCCAGTACTTC. It codes for CASTRGQGETQYF.

The chain carries TRBV5-6 and TRBJ1-1, with 10 bases that match TRBD1. CDR3 length: 16 amino acids. The ends lost 2 bases at V and 4 bases at J; junction bases unmatched: 8. CDR1 SGHDT and CDR2 YYEEEE come from the germline V gene. CDR3 protein: CASSLSGTGVITEAFF. The CDR3 DNA follows: TGTGCCAGCAGCTTATCCGGGACAGGGGTTATCACTGAAGCTTTCTTT. The entire variable domain, with the rest obtained from reference TRBV5-6 and TRBJ1-1, is as follows: DAGVTQSPTHLIKTRGQQVTLRCSPKSGHDTVSWYQQALGQGPQFIFQYYEEEERQRGNFPDRFSGHQFPNYSSELNVNALLLGDSALYLCASSLSGTGVITEAFFGQGTRLTVV.

As DNA, the CDR3 is TGTGCCAGCAGCCTGCGGGTGAGCTCCTACAATGAGCAGTTCTTC. Residues: CASSLRVSSYNEQFF. V usage is TRBV3-1 (or the pseudogene TRBV3-2) and J usage is TRBJ2-1, with D perhaps matching TRBD2 (5 bases). The V end was cut by 4 bases, the J end by 0 bases, with 10 bases between. Germline V gene lookup returns CDR1 LGHDT and CDR2 YNNKEL (reference sequence). There are 15 residues in the CDR3.

The CDR3 reads CASSLWGQARTGSGYTF. DNA of the CDR3: TGCGCCAGCAGCCTATGGGGGCAGGCGAGGACAGGTAGCGGCTACACCTTC. J is TRBJ1-2 and V is TRBV4-1; 7 bases map to TRBD1. The length of the CDR3 is 17 residues. CDR1 is MGHRA, CDR2 YSYEKL, per germline. Trimming at V came to 4 bases and at J to 8 bases, leaving 19 bases not matched to a gene.

V gene TRBV3-1 (or the pseudogene TRBV3-2) combines with J gene TRBJ1-2, with D unresolved. Per the germline V gene, CDR1 is LGHDT and CDR2 is YNNKEL (reference sequence). V was pared by 4 bases and J by 5 bases, with 8 bases between. The CDR3 runs to 12 residues. The chain's CDR3 is CASSPDGYGYTF. The CDR3 DNA follows: TGTGCCAGCAGCCCAGATGGATATGGCTACACCTTC.

This sequence joins TRBV18 and TRBJ2-4, with 10 bases lining up with TRBD2. The germline V gene encodes CDR1 KGHSH and CDR2 LQKENI. The CDR3 is 18 amino acids. Trimming removed 0 bases from V and 0 bases from J; junction bases left unmatched: 5. The CDR3, as DNA: TGTGCCAGCTCACCACCTGAACTAGCGGGGCTAGCCAAAAACATTCAGTACTTC. Amino acids: CASSPPELAGLAKNIQYF.

This chain links TRBV12-5 with TRBJ2-2; 8 nucleotides agree with TRBD2. The J segment lost 3 bases and the V segment lost 0 bases, leaving 9 bases of the junction unmatched. This CDR3 region has 18 residues. CDR1 is LGHNT and CDR2 is FRNRAP in the germline V gene. In DNA form, the CDR3 reads TGTGCTAGTGGTTTGGTAATCCGGCTAGCGGGTGACACCGGGGAGCTGTTTTTT. It encodes CASGLVIRLAGDTGELFF.

The rearrangement uses TRBV18 and TRBJ2-5; D is uncertain. This CDR3 is 15 amino acids long. Germline CDR1 and CDR2: KGHSH and LQKENI. With 3 bases removed from V and 5 bases from J, the gap between germline ends came to 16 bases. The CDR3 is CASSPAVGHGETQYF. The CDR3 DNA reads as TGTGCCAGCTCACCTGCTGTCGGCCATGGGGAGACCCAGTACTTC.

J is TRBJ2-2 and V is TRBV15, with D uncertain. Looked up from germline, CDR1 is LNHNV and CDR2 is YYDKDF (reference sequence). V was cut by 6 bases and J by 5 bases, with 13 bases left in between. This CDR3 contains 14 residues. This CDR3 reads CATRLTRTTGELFF. CDR3 coding DNA: TGTGCCACCAGGCTGACGCGAACAACCGGGGAGCTGTTTTTT.

This clone has a single count. V gene TRBV7-6 combines with J gene TRBJ1-6; D perhaps matches TRBD1 (5 bases). V was clipped by 1 base and J by 0 bases, with 13 bases between them. The CDR3 has 18 amino acids. Germline CDR1 SGHVS, CDR2 FNYEAQ. CDR3: CASSLGGQGSSYNSPLHF. For the CDR3, the DNA is TGTGCCAGCAGCTTAGGTGGCCAGGGAAGCTCCTATAATTCACCCCTCCACTTT.

The J gene is TRBJ1-5, the V gene TRBV7-2; D unresolved. Germline loops: CDR1 SGHTA, CDR2 FQGNSA. The V and J ends lost 3 bases and 4 bases respectively, with 13 bases between them. The length of the CDR3 is 15 residues. The CDR3 sequence is CASSLLIGGNQPQHF. CDR3 DNA sequence: TGTGCCAGCAGCTTGCTCATCGGCGGGAATCAGCCCCAGCATTTT.

The chain joins TRBV6-2 or TRBV6-3 to TRBJ1-2, with D maybe TRBD1 (6 bases). Germline V gene data show CDR1 as MNHEY and CDR2 as SVGEGT. The length of the CDR3 is 13 residues. V dropped 4 bases and J dropped 2 bases, with 8 bases sitting between them. CDR3 bases: TGTGCCAGCAGTTCTCAGGGGAACTATGGCTACACCTTC. Protein product: CASSSQGNYGYTF.

The chain recombines TRBV4-1 with TRBJ2-6; possibly TRBD2 for D (6 bases). The germline V gene encodes CDR1 MGHRA and CDR2 YSYEKL. This CDR3 region has 17 residues. Trimming removed 4 bases at V and 4 bases at J, with 17 bases between. The CDR3, as DNA: TGCGCCAGCAGCCCGGGAAGTAGGACTACCGGGGCCAACGTCCTGACTTTC. As protein: CASSPGSRTTGANVLTF.

This sequence joins TRBV2 and TRBJ2-5; 10 nucleotides align to TRBD2. The length of the CDR3 is 17 residues. Per germline, CDR1 SNHLY and CDR2 FYNNEI. Losses at the gene ends were 4 bases for V and 5 bases for J; bases not matched to a gene: 13. CDR3 region: CASSGASGGAQWETQYF. The DNA of the CDR3 is TGTGCCAGCAGTGGGGCTAGCGGGGGTGCACAGTGGGAGACCCAGTACTTC.

The chain joins TRBV6-5 to TRBJ1-1; the match to TRBD1 covers 9 bases. There are 14 residues in the CDR3. CDR1 MNHEY and CDR2 SVGAGI come from the germline V gene. V gave up 7 bases and J gave up 5 bases; unmatched junction bases: 8. The CDR3 loop is CASTPGQGATEAFF. As DNA, the CDR3 is TGTGCCAGCACCCCGGGACAGGGAGCAACTGAAGCTTTCTTT.

As concerns this clone: It is unclear where the CDR3 begins or ends on the DNA, so no DNA is shown, and the CDR3 is as TCRdb lists it. The chain employs TRBV6-5 and TRBJ2-5. CDR1 and CDR2 (germline): MNHEY, SVGAGI. The CDR3 contains 14 residues when both ends are counted. CDR3 sequence: CASSYSYFGETQYF.

This clone appeared a single time. The chain joins TRBV29-1 to TRBJ2-3, with D uncertain. CDR1 and CDR2 from the germline V gene are SQVTM and ANQGSEA. The CDR3 sequence is 11 residues long. Trimming took off 7 bases at V and 8 bases at J, with 13 bases between the two ends. As DNA, the CDR3 is TGCAGCGCCAACCTAGGGCCTACGCAGTATTTT. It specifies CSANLGPTQYF.

The CDR3 DNA sequence: TGTGCCAGCAGCTCCATAGCAGGGAATGGCTACACCTTC. Protein product: CASSSIAGNGYTF. This chain joins TRBV7-2 and TRBJ1-2; possible D gene TRBD1, 5 bases. Trimming left V 4 bases short and J 6 bases short, with 12 bases between. This CDR3 contains 13 residues. Per germline, CDR1 SGHTA and CDR2 FQGNSA. The whole variable domain, remainder taken from reference TRBV7-2 and TRBJ1-2, is GAGVSQSPSNKVTEKGKDVELRCDPISGHTALYWYRQSLGQGLEFLIYFQGNSAPDKSGLPSDRFSAERTGGSVSTLTIQRTQQEDSAVYLCASSSIAGNGYTFGSGTRLTVV.

This clone was observed a few times. The genes are TRBV6-5 and TRBJ2-3; D unresolved. V lost 5 bases to trimming and J lost 1 base, with 7 bases between them. In germline, CDR1 is MNHEY, CDR2 SVGAGI. This CDR3 is built from 13 residues. For the CDR3, the DNA is TGTGCCAGCAGTACCGACGGCACAGATACGCAGTATTTT. Its protein is CASSTDGTDTQYF.

The V call is TRBV19, the J call TRBJ1-3, with D unclear. The germline gives CDR1 LNHDA, CDR2 SQIVND (reference sequence). The CDR3 consists of 15 residues. Trimming took off 7 bases at V and 2 bases at J, with 15 bases between the two ends. CDR3 in amino acids: CASTSPGFAGNTIYF. For the CDR3, the DNA is TGTGCCAGTACCTCGCCCGGGTTTGCTGGAAACACCATATATTTT.

The V gene is TRBV29-1, the J gene TRBJ2-4; the D gene is possibly TRBD2 (6 bases). Germline CDR1 reads SQVTM; CDR2 reads ANQGSEA. The V end was cut by 2 bases, the J end by 8 bases, with 13 bases between. This CDR3 is 13 amino acids long. Here the CDR3 reads CSVEPLGGDIQYF. CDR3 coding DNA: TGCAGCGTTGAACCATTGGGGGGAGACATTCAGTACTTC. The full variable domain, its missing parts supplied by reference TRBV29-1 and TRBJ2-4, is SAVISQKPSRDICQRGTSLTIQCQVDSQVTMMFWYRQQPGQSLTLIATANQGSEATYESGFVIDKFPISRPNLTFSTLTVSNMSPEDSSIYLCSVEPLGGDIQYFGAGTRLSVL.

The rearrangement uses TRBV7-9 and TRBJ1-1, with TRBD1 matching over 9 bases. Germline trimming cut 5 bases from V and 5 bases from J; bases unmatched to any gene: 12. The CDR3 is made up of 16 amino acids. From germline, CDR1 is SEHNR and CDR2 FQNEAQ (reference sequence). CDR3 in DNA: TGTGCCAGCAGCCCACAGGGGGCGCTAGTTAGTACTGAAGCTTTCTTT. Encoded protein: CASSPQGALVSTEAFF. The whole variable domain, remainder taken from reference TRBV7-9 and TRBJ1-1, is DTGVSQNPRHKITKRGQNVTFRCDPISEHNRLYWYRQTLGQGPEFLTYFQNEAQLEKSRLLSDRFSAERPKGSFSTLEIQRTEQGDSAMYLCASSPQGALVSTEAFFGQGTRLTVV.

This chain links TRBV5-4 with TRBJ1-2, with 7 bases matching TRBD1. The CDR3 has 16 residues. Trimming removed 9 bases from V and 3 bases from J; junction bases left unmatched: 17. In germline, CDR1 is SGHNT, CDR2 YYREEE (reference sequence). The CDR3 bases are TGTGCCACCAGGGGGGGTGAGGGAGGACGGGACTATGGCTACACCTTC. Its translation is CATRGGEGGRDYGYTF.